These 11 T cell receptor beta chains came from one sample sequenced in a study of response to subunit inactivated influenza vaccine. One entry per CDR3 protein, called by TCRdb with MiXCR from the RT-PCR reads. This table has 400,000 to 550,000 distinct CDR3 sequences, roughly 27% appearing once. The source material was CD4+ T cells sorted from PBMCs, sampled around 5 days after vaccination. The receptors were sampled from a man aged 50-60 years who received an inactivated influenza vaccine.

The chain has TRBV5-6 and TRBJ2-1; D gene uncertain. This CDR3 contains 15 residues. The germline gives CDR1 SGHDT, CDR2 YYEEEE. Trimming took 1 base from V and 6 from J, leaving 14 bases between them. The CDR3 sequence is CASSLSTPLGNEQFF. The CDR3 DNA reads as TGTGCCAGCAGCTTGTCCACCCCCTTGGGCAATGAGCAGTTCTTC. Together with reference TRBV5-6 and TRBJ2-1, the CDR3 gives the full variable domain: DAGVTQSPTHLIKTRGQQVTLRCSPKSGHDTVSWYQQALGQGPQFIFQYYEEEERQRGNFPDRFSGHQFPNYSSELNVNALLLGDSALYLCASSLSTPLGNEQFFGPGTRLTVL.

This clonotype has a handful of counts. The genes are TRBV4-2 and TRBJ2-4; D tentatively reads TRBD1 or TRBD2 (5 bases each). Per germline, CDR1 LGHNA and CDR2 YNFKEQ. V lost 0 bases to trimming and J lost 5 bases, with 8 bases between them. The CDR3 runs to 14 residues. This chain's CDR3 is CASSQELGQNIQYF. The CDR3 bases are TGTGCCAGCAGCCAAGAATTGGGACAAAACATTCAGTACTTC.

This clonotype was seen a single time. This chain connects TRBV11-2 to TRBJ2-3; 16 nucleotides agree with TRBD2. Germline values: CDR1 SGHAT, CDR2 FQNNGV. The CDR3 extends over 18 amino acids. The V segment lost 4 bases and the J segment 4 bases; nucleotides outside the gene matches: 8. The CDR3 DNA sequence: TGTGCCAGCAGCTCCTTGGGACTAGCGGGAGGGTGGGCAGATACGCAGTATTTT. Its protein product is CASSSLGLAGGWADTQYF.

A remark on this clonotype: The junction differs from germline at one of its ends, possibly a read error. J is TRBJ2-3 and V is TRBV12-3 or TRBV12-4; tentatively, D is TRBD1 (5 bases). This CDR3 is built from 17 residues. CDR3 sequence: CACSFGAQLLGTDTQYF. CDR3 nucleotides: TGTGCCTGCAGTTTTGGGGCGCAGCTCTTAGGCACAGATACGCAGTATTTT.

This clonotype was recorded only once. The chain employs TRBV5-1 and TRBJ2-2, with D maybe TRBD1 (5 bases). The ends were cut back, 0 bases at V and 0 bases at J, with 15 bases in the middle. The CDR3 is 18 residues long. Germline CDR1 is SGHRS and CDR2 is YFSETQ. The CDR3 spells CASSLATVRSTNTGELFF. CDR3 DNA: TGCGCCAGCAGCTTGGCGACAGTACGAAGTACGAACACCGGGGAGCTGTTTTTT. Looking up the rest from reference TRBV5-1 and TRBJ2-2 gives the full variable domain: KAGVTQTPRYLIKTRGQQVTLSCSPISGHRSVSWYQQTPGQGLQFLFEYFSETQRNKGNFPGRFSGRQFSNSRSEMNVSTLELGDSALYLCASSLATVRSTNTGELFFGEGSRLTVL.

The CDR3 region is CASSSTGASSEEKLFF. CDR3 in DNA: TGCGCCAGCAGCTCGACAGGGGCTTCTTCGGAGGAAAAACTGTTTTTT. This chain uses TRBV4-3 with TRBJ1-4, with 8 bases aligning to TRBD1. Per germline, CDR1 LGHNA and CDR2 YSLEER. The CDR3 sequence is 16 residues long. Losses at the gene ends were 5 bases for V and 8 bases for J; bases not matched to a gene: 13.

There are many counts of this clonotype. This chain uses TRBV5-5 with TRBJ2-5; D gene uncertain. The germline CDR1 and CDR2 sequences are SGHKS and YYEKEE (reference sequence). This CDR3 comprises 11 residues. The ends were cut back, 4 bases at V and 5 bases at J, with 6 bases in the middle. The CDR3 nucleotides read TGTGCCAGCAGCACGTCGGAGACCCAGTACTTC. Translating it yields CASSTSETQYF.

A few counts support this clonotype. This sequence joins TRBV12-3 or TRBV12-4 and TRBJ2-5; perhaps TRBD1 as D (5 bases). Deletions cut 5 bases from V and 1 base from J, with 11 bases between. The CDR3 is 14 residues long. The CDR3 region is CASSRSQGQETQYF. DNA of the CDR3: TGTGCCAGCAGTCGATCGCAGGGCCAAGAGACCCAGTACTTC.

This chain connects TRBV10-3 to TRBJ2-2; D is possibly TRBD1 (5 bases). With 4 bases removed from V and 0 bases from J, the gap between germline ends came to 15 bases. This CDR3 spans 17 amino acids. CDR1 is ENHRY and CDR2 is SYGVKD in the germline V gene. CDR3 nucleotides: TGTGCCATCAGTGGGTTATGGGCAGGGACGAACACCGGGGAGCTGTTTTTT. It yields the protein CAISGLWAGTNTGELFF.

This chain links TRBV5-6 with TRBJ2-3; D gene uncertain. V lost 5 bases to trimming and J lost 3 bases, with 10 bases between them. The CDR3 covers 13 residues. CDR1 SGHDT and CDR2 YYEEEE come from the germline V gene. The CDR3 reads CASRKIGTDTQYF. The DNA for the CDR3 is TGTGCCAGCAGAAAGATAGGGACAGATACGCAGTATTTT.

The chain has TRBV12-3 or TRBV12-4 and TRBJ2-4, with D perhaps matching TRBD2 (5 bases). This CDR3 region has 14 residues. V lost 6 bases and J 9 bases, leaving 18 bases between the germline ends. CDR3 residues: CASSLDTTGSIQYF. As DNA, the CDR3 is TGTGCCAGCAGCCTAGACACTACGGGGTCCATTCAGTACTTC.